A single sample gave rise to the 28 T cell receptor beta chains below, sequenced in a study of blood T cell repertoires in COVID-19. Assay used: immunoSEQ multiplex PCR; TCRdb lists only in-frame clones, some missing. The sample includes over 85,000 clones, about 85% of them seen just once. Sequences were obtained from peripheral blood. These receptors all stem from a woman in her sixties or seventies with acute or convalescent COVID-19.

CDR3 bases: TGTGCCAGCAGTTGGGCAGGGACCTACGAGCAGTACTTC. Protein product: CASSWAGTYEQYF. The rearrangement uses TRBV12-3 or TRBV12-4 and TRBJ2-7; possible D gene TRBD1, 5 bases. CDR3 length equals 13 residues. Trimming shortened V by 4 bases and J by 2 bases, and 9 bases separated the two germline ends.

This clone showed up just a few times. The chain uses TRBV27 and TRBJ1-1; D uncertain. CDR3 length: 12 residues. Looked up from germline, CDR1 is MNHEY and CDR2 is SMNVEV (reference sequence). Trimming removed 4 bases at V and 4 bases at J, with 7 bases between. The DNA for the CDR3 is TGTGCCAGCAGTTCCCTCGGCACTGAAGCTTTCTTT. Translating gives CASSSLGTEAFF.

This clone appeared a single time. This chain uses TRBV18 with TRBJ2-7, with 9 bases fitting TRBD1. CDR3 length equals 14 residues. Germline V gene data show CDR1 as KGHSH and CDR2 as LQKENI. With V trimmed by 6 bases and J by 3 bases, 6 bases remained unmatched. Written as DNA, the CDR3 is TGTGCCAGCTCCGCAGCGGGACAGGGCTACGAGCAGTACTTC. As protein: CASSAAGQGYEQYF.

CDR3 nucleotide sequence: TGTGCCAGCAGTGAGACGGGGGAGGGAGATACGCAGTATTTT. This gives the protein CASSETGEGDTQYF. The J gene is TRBJ2-3, the V gene TRBV2, with TRBD2 matching 7 bases. The CDR3 totals 14 residues. Germline V gene sequence: CDR1 SNHLY, CDR2 FYNNEI. The ends lost 3 bases at V and 5 bases at J; junction bases unmatched: 5.

This chain uses TRBV2 with TRBJ2-6; D gene uncertain. This CDR3 is 16 amino acids long. Germline V gene lookup returns CDR1 SNHLY and CDR2 FYNNEI. Trimming stripped 7 bases from V and 0 bases from J, with 13 bases between. In nucleotides, the CDR3 is TGTGCCAGCAATGAGGCAGGATTCTCTGGGGCCAACGTCCTGACTTTC. This codes for CASNEAGFSGANVLTF. The full variable domain, with the rest looked up from reference TRBV2 and TRBJ2-6, is EPEVTQTPSHQVTQMGQEVILRCVPISNHLYFYWYRQILGQKVEFLVSFYNNEISEKSEIFDDQFSVERPDGSNFTLKIRSTKLEDSAMYFCASNEAGFSGANVLTFGAGSRLTVL.

As concerns this clone: An end of the junction does not agree with germline; a read error may underlie this. This chain links TRBV7-9 with TRBJ2-7, with 10 bases matching TRBD1. Per the germline V gene, CDR1 is SEHNR and CDR2 is FQNEAQ (reference sequence). The CDR3 length is 14 residues. The CDR3 reads CAGSPTGGDREQYF. The CDR3 DNA follows: TGTGCCGGCAGCCCGACAGGGGGCGATCGGGAGCAGTACTTC.

The chain combines TRBV3-1 (or the pseudogene TRBV3-2) with TRBJ2-5, with 7 bases fitting TRBD1. The germline gives CDR1 LGHDT, CDR2 YNNKEL (reference sequence). The CDR3 is 13 residues long. J lost 4 bases, V lost 1 base, and 0 bases had no gene match. The CDR3 reads CASSQGTGETQYF. The CDR3 DNA follows: TGTGCCAGCAGCCAAGGGACAGGAGAGACCCAGTACTTC.

The chain is built from TRBV6-2 or TRBV6-3 and TRBJ1-4; D is unclear. CDR1 is MNHEY and CDR2 is SVGEGT in the germline V gene. The CDR3 has 15 residues. V was clipped by 4 bases and J by 1 base, with 10 bases between them. The CDR3 nucleotides are TGTGCCAGCAGTTTGTGGCCAGTAACTAATGAAAAACTGTTTTTT. The encoded protein is CASSLWPVTNEKLFF.

The rearrangement uses TRBV3-1 (or the pseudogene TRBV3-2) and TRBJ2-1; a weak D match, TRBD2 (6 bases). CDR3 length: 15 residues. The germline CDR1 and CDR2 sequences are LGHDT and YNNKEL (reference sequence). Trimming shortened V by 5 bases and J by 5 bases, and 16 bases separated the two germline ends. This CDR3 reads CASSKWDSPHNEQFF. DNA for the CDR3: TGTGCCAGCAGCAAATGGGACTCGCCCCACAATGAGCAGTTCTTC.

The chain uses TRBV6-5 and TRBJ1-2; possibly TRBD1 for D (6 bases). This CDR3 contains 13 residues. V was shortened by 6 bases and J by 2 bases, with 10 bases between the two germline ends. Per germline, CDR1 MNHEY and CDR2 SVGAGI. The CDR3 bases are TGTGCCAGCAGGAGACAGGAAAACTATGGCTACACCTTC. This sequence encodes CASRRQENYGYTF.

This clone was seen a single time. CDR3 DNA sequence: TGTGCCAGCAGCGCAGTGTACAGTCCGAACACCGGGGAGCTGTTTTTT. It encodes CASSAVYSPNTGELFF. The chain uses TRBV9 and TRBJ2-2; D is unresolved. The CDR3 runs to 16 residues. V was trimmed by 3 bases and J by 0 bases, leaving 12 bases between them. Germline values: CDR1 SGDLS, CDR2 YYNGEE.

The chain couples TRBV6-5 to TRBJ2-7; D gene unclear. The CDR3 totals 15 residues. V was clipped by 0 bases and J by 2 bases, with 11 bases between them. The germline V gene has CDR1 MNHEY and CDR2 SVGAGI. CDR3 amino acids: CASSYSKVSAYEQYF. The CDR3 DNA sequence: TGTGCCAGCAGTTACTCGAAAGTCAGCGCCTACGAGCAGTACTTC.

V usage is TRBV5-5 and J usage is TRBJ1-5, with 7 nucleotides matching TRBD1. CDR1 SGHKS and CDR2 YYEKEE come from the germline V gene (reference sequence). The CDR3 contains 18 residues. V was pared by 5 bases and J by 3 bases, with 17 bases of the junction left unmatched. The CDR3 reads CASRAGTDTSISNQPQHF. CDR3 bases: TGTGCCAGCAGGGCCGGGACAGATACCTCTATTTCCAATCAGCCCCAGCATTTT.

The rearrangement uses TRBV15 and TRBJ1-5; D ambiguous. V was pared by 3 bases and J by 0 bases, with 3 bases between. The CDR3 is made up of 13 amino acids. Germline V gene sequence: CDR1 LNHNV, CDR2 YYDKDF (reference sequence). As DNA, the CDR3 is TGTGCCACCAGCAGTTATAGCAATCAGCCCCAGCATTTT. Translating it yields CATSSYSNQPQHF.

Here the CDR3 DNA reads TGTGCCAGCAGCGTAGGTGGGACAGGGGGCCAAGAGACCCAGTACTTC. Residues: CASSVGGTGGQETQYF. The V and J genes are TRBV9 and TRBJ2-5, with TRBD1 matching over 11 bases. Germline loops: CDR1 SGDLS, CDR2 YYNGEE. This CDR3 spans 16 amino acids. V trimming: 0 bases; J trimming: 1 base; junction bases outside the gene matches: 2.

The V call is TRBV5-1, the J call TRBJ1-5; no clear D gene. CDR3 size: 15 residues. Trimming pared 1 base from V and 4 bases from J, leaving 12 bases between. Per germline, CDR1 SGHRS and CDR2 YFSETQ. This chain's CDR3 is CASSLTDGINQPQHF. The CDR3 DNA is TGCGCCAGCAGCTTGACAGACGGGATAAATCAGCCCCAGCATTTT.

The V gene is TRBV28, the J gene TRBJ1-1; 9 bases fit TRBD1. After removal of 6 bases from V and 4 bases from J, the junction contained 9 bases not matched to a gene. CDR1 and CDR2 (germline): MDHEN, SYDVKM. This CDR3 comprises 15 residues. The CDR3 region has the DNA TGTGCCAGCAGATCCGCCGGGACAGGGCCCACTGAAGCTTTCTTT. Residues: CASRSAGTGPTEAFF. The whole variable domain, filled in from reference TRBV28 and TRBJ1-1, reads DVKVTQSSRYLVKRTGEKVFLECVQDMDHENMFWYRQDPGLGLRLIYFSYDVKMKEKGDIPEGYSVSREKKERFSLILESASTNQTSMYLCASRSAGTGPTEAFFGQGTRLTVV.

V gene TRBV5-6 combines with J gene TRBJ2-3, with 15 bases identical to TRBD2. V lost 4 bases, J lost 4 bases, and 10 bases stayed unmatched. The CDR3 has 18 residues. Germline V gives CDR1 SGHDT, CDR2 YYEEEE. The CDR3 bases are TGTGCCAGCAGCCTAGGACTAGCGGGGGGGCAGCGTCCAGATACGCAGTATTTT. Translating it yields CASSLGLAGGQRPDTQYF.

In nucleotides, the CDR3 is TGTGCCAGCAGCTTGGAAGGACAGGGCTACGAGCAGTACTTC. This sequence encodes CASSLEGQGYEQYF. The chain couples TRBV5-5 to TRBJ2-7; 8 nucleotides align to TRBD1. V shed 0 bases and J 3 bases; nucleotides not matched to a gene: 2. This CDR3 has 14 residues. The germline V gene encodes CDR1 SGHKS and CDR2 YYEKEE (reference sequence).

J is TRBJ1-1 and V is TRBV5-1; D might be TRBD1 (6 bases). The germline V and J ends were trimmed by 1 base and 6 bases, with 13 bases remaining between them. This CDR3 is 14 amino acids long. Per the germline V gene, CDR1 is SGHRS and CDR2 is YFSETQ. CDR3 nucleotide sequence: TGCGCCAGCAGCTTGCTGGGCAGGGGCGCTGAAGCTTTCTTT. Amino acid sequence: CASSLLGRGAEAFF. The full variable domain, with the rest looked up from reference TRBV5-1 and TRBJ1-1, is KAGVTQTPRYLIKTRGQQVTLSCSPISGHRSVSWYQQTPGQGLQFLFEYFSETQRNKGNFPGRFSGRQFSNSRSEMNVSTLELGDSALYLCASSLLGRGAEAFFGQGTRLTVV.

This chain uses TRBV12-3 or TRBV12-4 with TRBJ1-2, with 8 bases lining up with TRBD1. The CDR3 has 13 amino acids. V lost 6 bases, J lost 8 bases, and 8 bases stayed unmatched. Written as DNA, the CDR3 is TGTGCCAGCAGGAAGACAGGGGCCGCGGGCTACACCTTC. The encoded protein is CASRKTGAAGYTF.

This chain connects TRBV10-3 to TRBJ1-2, with D perhaps TRBD1 (6 bases). V was cut by 0 bases and J by 6 bases, with 11 bases left in between. The CDR3 loop spans 14 amino acids. Germline V gene sequence: CDR1 ENHRY, CDR2 SYGVKD. The CDR3 reads CAISESGRGDGYTF. CDR3 in DNA: TGTGCCATCAGTGAGTCGGGCAGGGGTGATGGCTACACCTTC.

The chain is built from TRBV10-2 and TRBJ1-5; unclear D gene. The germline V and J ends were trimmed by 0 bases and 0 bases, with 3 bases remaining between them. CDR3 length: 14 residues. Looked up from germline, CDR1 is WSHSY and CDR2 is SAAADI. As DNA, the CDR3 is TGCGCCAGCAGTGAGTCTAATAGCAATCAGCCCCAGCATTTT. Translated, it gives CASSESNSNQPQHF.

The CDR3 DNA follows: TGTGCCAGCAGCTCGGGACTAGTGGGAAGTCGCGAGCAGTTCTTC. This sequence encodes CASSSGLVGSREQFF. This chain uses TRBV7-3 with TRBJ2-1; 8 bases map to TRBD2. Trimming removed 4 bases from V and 10 bases from J; junction bases left unmatched: 12. The CDR3 covers 15 residues. CDR1 and CDR2 (germline): SGHTA, FQGTGA.

The chain employs TRBV6-6 and TRBJ1-6; possibly TRBD1 for D (6 bases). The CDR3 runs 14 residues. V was clipped by 2 bases and J by 5 bases, with 7 bases between them. The V gene's germline CDR1 is MNHNY and CDR2 SVGAGI (reference sequence). The CDR3 region has the DNA TGTGCCAGCAGTTACACAGGGAATAATTCACCCCTCCACTTT. Encoded protein: CASSYTGNNSPLHF.

The rearrangement uses TRBV11-3 and TRBJ2-6; 9 nucleotides align to TRBD1. The CDR3 sequence is 17 residues long. The trim removed 6 bases at V and 4 bases at J, leaving 10 bases unmatched. Germline V CDR1 and CDR2: SGHNT, YENEEA. The CDR3 sequence: CASSLGQGNGGANVLTF. In DNA, the CDR3 is TGTGCCAGCAGTCTGGGACAGGGAAATGGAGGGGCCAACGTCCTGACTTTC. Complete variable domain (other parts from reference TRBV11-3 and TRBJ2-6): EAGVVQSPRYKIIEKKQPVAFWCNPISGHNTLYWYLQNLGQGPELLIRYENEEAVDDSQLPKDRFSAERLKGVDSTLKIQPAELGDSAVYLCASSLGQGNGGANVLTFGAGSRLTVL.

The rearrangement uses TRBV28 and TRBJ1-2, with 10 bases that match TRBD1. The J segment lost 3 bases and the V segment lost 10 bases, leaving 14 bases of the junction unmatched. CDR3 length: 16 amino acids. Germline V lookup: CDR1 MDHEN, CDR2 SYDVKM. CDR3 DNA: TGTGCCACCTTAACCTCTGGGGGGACAGGGGACTATGGCTACACCTTC. It is translated as CATLTSGGTGDYGYTF.

V and J are TRBV10-1 and TRBJ1-1; no clear D. Trimming left V 4 bases short and J 0 bases short, with 6 bases between. The CDR3 totals 13 residues. Germline V gives CDR1 WNHNN, CDR2 SYGVQD (reference sequence). CDR3 in DNA: TGCGCCAGCAGTGCTCAGATGAACACTGAAGCTTTCTTT. Residues: CASSAQMNTEAFF.